The 13 T cell receptor beta chains below all came from one sample that was sequenced in a study of blood T cell repertoires in COVID-19. Data came from immunoSEQ multiplex PCR; TCRdb stores just in-frame clones and leaves some out. This table holds 300,000 or so clones, about 90% found once. Sequencing input: PBMCs or T cells enriched from blood (not recorded which). These receptors were collected from a woman in her 30s who had recovered from COVID-19.

CDR3 loop: CASSLFGAGTSPTGELFF. The CDR3 bases are TGTGCCAGCAGTTTATTCGGAGCCGGGACTAGCCCCACCGGGGAGCTGTTTTTT. The chain carries TRBV28 and TRBJ2-2; 9 bases are shared with TRBD2. The CDR3 sequence is 18 residues long. The junction had 10 bases not matched to a gene; V was cut back by 1 base and J by 4 bases. The germline V gene encodes CDR1 MDHEN and CDR2 SYDVKM.

V is TRBV7-9 and J is TRBJ1-1, with D perhaps matching TRBD1 (6 bases). The germline CDR1 and CDR2 sequences are SEHNR and FQNEAQ (reference sequence). Trimming removed 2 bases at V and 0 bases at J, with 16 bases between. This CDR3 region has 17 residues. The CDR3 region is CASSLSAPGHLNTEAFF. In nucleotides, the CDR3 is TGTGCCAGCAGCTTATCCGCTCCGGGACATTTGAACACTGAAGCTTTCTTT.

This clone is a singleton in its sample. The CDR3 reads CASSTARGRTEAFF. As DNA, the CDR3 is TGTGCCAGCAGTACCGCCAGGGGGAGGACTGAAGCTTTCTTT. The V gene is TRBV6-2 or TRBV6-3, the J gene TRBJ1-1; 7 nucleotides align to TRBD1. The CDR3 is 14 amino acids. J lost 5 bases, V lost 5 bases, and 8 bases had no gene match. Per germline, CDR1 MNHEY and CDR2 SVGEGT.

The chain is built from TRBV5-8 and TRBJ2-7; D may be TRBD2 (6 bases). This CDR3 is built from 14 residues. Germline loops: CDR1 SGHTS, CDR2 YDEGEE. V lost 4 bases and J 0 bases, leaving 11 bases between the germline ends. CDR3 region: CASSPVGGSYEQYF. CDR3 bases: TGTGCCAGCAGCCCGGTCGGGGGCTCCTACGAGCAGTACTTC. Full variable domain (rest looked up from reference TRBV5-8 and TRBJ2-7): EAGVTQSPTHLIKTRGQQATLRCSPISGHTSVYWYQQALGLGLQFLLWYDEGEERNRGNFPPRFSGRQFPNYSSELNVNALELEDSALYLCASSPVGGSYEQYFGPGTRLTVT.

The chain is built from TRBV4-1 and TRBJ1-2; the match to TRBD1 covers 7 bases. The trim removed 2 bases at V and 2 bases at J, leaving 11 bases unmatched. Per germline, CDR1 MGHRA and CDR2 YSYEKL. CDR3 size: 17 residues. CDR3 amino acids: CASSQTILQGKNYGYTF. The CDR3 DNA sequence: TGCGCCAGCAGCCAAACAATTCTACAGGGGAAGAACTATGGCTACACCTTC.

The gene calls are TRBV2 and TRBJ2-1; 9 bases agree with TRBD2. After removal of 2 bases from V and 7 bases from J, the junction contained 6 bases not matched to a gene. The CDR3 has 15 residues. The germline V gene has CDR1 SNHLY and CDR2 FYNNEI. In DNA form, the CDR3 reads TGTGCCAGCAGTGAATGGGCTAGCGGGGAGAATGAGCAGTTCTTC. Residues: CASSEWASGENEQFF.

This clone was detected once. V gene TRBV21-1 combines with J gene TRBJ1-6; the table gives TRBD1 as D, unverified against the DNA. TRBV21-1 is tagged as a pseudogene. The CDR3 is 14 residues long. CDR3 DNA: TGTGCCAGCAGGACAGGGATAGGGAATTCACCCCTCCACTTT. This translates into CASRTGIGNSPLHF.

The chain links TRBV13 to TRBJ1-1; maybe TRBD1 (5 bases). Germline CDR1 PRHDT, CDR2 FYEKMQ (reference sequence). This CDR3 comprises 13 residues. Trimming left V 5 bases short and J 2 bases short, with 9 bases between. CDR3 residues: CASSPQDNTEAFF. In DNA form, the CDR3 reads TGTGCCAGCAGCCCACAGGATAACACTGAAGCTTTCTTT.

The chain has TRBV2 and TRBJ2-7; 7 bases fit TRBD1. With 1 base clipped from V and 0 bases from J, the junction kept 3 bases outside the gene matches. The CDR3 covers 15 residues. Germline CDR1 and CDR2: SNHLY and FYNNEI. The CDR3 nucleotides are TGTGCCAGCAGTGAAGGGGACAGCTTCTCCTACGAGCAGTACTTC. Translation gives CASSEGDSFSYEQYF.

The V call is TRBV7-2, the J call TRBJ2-1; 7 bases align to TRBD1. The germline V gene encodes CDR1 SGHTA and CDR2 FQGNSA. The CDR3 totals 15 residues. V lost 5 bases to trimming and J lost 0 bases; unmatched junction nucleotides: 4. The CDR3 DNA follows: TGTGCCAGCAGCCCCCGGGACAGCTCCTACAATGAGCAGTTCTTC. Translating gives CASSPRDSSYNEQFF.

The chain recombines TRBV7-2 with TRBJ2-7, with 7 bases fitting TRBD1. The CDR3 length is 13 residues. The V and J ends lost 1 base and 7 bases, in that order; junction bases with no gene match: 4. The germline CDR1 and CDR2 sequences are SGHTA and FQGNSA. The CDR3, as DNA: TGTGCCAGCAGCTTAGACAGGGGTGGGGAGCAGTACTTC. Encoded protein: CASSLDRGGEQYF.

This rearrangement joins TRBV7-2 to TRBJ1-2, with 9 bases fitting TRBD1. Trimming removed 4 bases from V and 5 bases from J; junction bases left unmatched: 8. CDR1 SGHTA and CDR2 FQGNSA come from the germline V gene. This CDR3 is 15 amino acids long. Written as DNA, the CDR3 is TGTGCCAGCAGCTCTACCGGGACAGGGATATATGGCTACACCTTC. This encodes CASSSTGTGIYGYTF.

This clone has only a few counts. This sample includes further DNA sequences coding for the same CDR3. V gene TRBV6-5 combines with J gene TRBJ2-7; D is possibly TRBD2 (6 bases). The CDR3 loop spans 14 amino acids. V was trimmed by 0 bases and J by 0 bases, leaving 6 bases between them. In germline, CDR1 is MNHEY, CDR2 SVGAGI. In DNA, the CDR3 is TGTGCCAGCAGTTACTCCGGGGGCTCCTACGAGCAGTACTTC. The encoded protein is CASSYSGGSYEQYF.